These 22 T cell receptor beta chains came from one sample sequenced in a study of T-cell reconstitution after alpha-beta-depleted transplantation in children. Molecular barcoding with unique molecular identifiers was used for the TCRbeta library. TCRdb passed the PCR reads through MiXCR, listing each CDR3 protein once. Among 500,000 or so distinct CDR3 sequences, roughly 33% were seen once, and the ten largest hold 2.4%. Sequenced material: PBMCs from the stem cell graft donor, taken from the stem cell graft. The receptors were sampled from a human donor who donated a stem cell graft to a child with aplastic anemia.

In this sample, this clonotype turned up a few times. V usage is TRBV28 and J usage is TRBJ2-1, with TRBD1 as a possible D gene (6 bases). The germline CDR1 and CDR2 sequences are MDHEN and SYDVKM. There are 16 residues in the CDR3. The V gene lost 7 bases and the J gene lost 4 bases, with 20 bases spanning the gap. The DNA for the CDR3 is TGTGCCAGCATCACTGGGGGCGCTAGACCATACAATGAGCAGTTCTTC. Translation gives CASITGGARPYNEQFF. Based on the CDR3 plus reference TRBV28 and TRBJ2-1, the full variable domain is DVKVTQSSRYLVKRTGEKVFLECVQDMDHENMFWYRQDPGLGLRLIYFSYDVKMKEKGDIPEGYSVSREKKERFSLILESASTNQTSMYLCASITGGARPYNEQFFGPGTRLTVL.

The chain joins TRBV6-1 to TRBJ2-3; 13 bases agree with TRBD2. The V gene end was trimmed by 5 bases and the J gene end by 4 bases; junction bases not matched to a gene: 6. This CDR3 comprises 16 residues. CDR1 MNHNS and CDR2 SASEGT come from the germline V gene. CDR3 coding DNA: TGTGCCAGCAGTCTATGGACTAGCGGGAGCTCAGATACGCAGTATTTT. This encodes CASSLWTSGSSDTQYF.

The chain employs TRBV6-1 and TRBJ2-5; D remains unclear. Trimming stripped 1 base from V and 5 bases from J, with 14 bases between. Per the germline V gene, CDR1 is MNHNS and CDR2 is SASEGT. The CDR3 has 15 amino acids. The CDR3 bases are TGTGCCAGCAGTGAAGACAGCTCCGCAAAGGAGACCCAGTACTTC. Amino acid sequence: CASSEDSSAKETQYF.

The CDR3 region is CASSTPTGNQPQHF. The CDR3 DNA is TGTGCCAGTAGTACCCCCACTGGAAATCAGCCCCAGCATTTT. The chain has TRBV19 and TRBJ1-5, with D unclear. The CDR3 is made up of 14 amino acids. Germline V lookup: CDR1 LNHDA, CDR2 SQIVND (reference sequence). Trimming took 4 bases from V and 4 from J, leaving 11 bases between them. Filled out from reference TRBV19 and TRBJ1-5, the complete variable domain reads DGGITQSPKYLFRKEGQNVTLSCEQNLNHDAMYWYRQDPGQGLRLIYYSQIVNDFQKGDIAEGYSVSREKKESFPLTVTSAQKNPTAFYLCASSTPTGNQPQHFGDGTRLSIL.

This clonotype was counted a few times. This chain links TRBV5-6 with TRBJ2-3, with 8 bases fitting TRBD2. J lost 4 bases, V lost 4 bases, and 11 bases had no gene match. The CDR3 consists of 16 residues. The V gene's germline CDR1 is SGHDT and CDR2 YYEEEE. The CDR3 nucleotides are TGTGCCAGCAGCACGGCGGGACTAGTCATTGCAGATACGCAGTATTTT. Its protein product is CASSTAGLVIADTQYF.

The V call is TRBV11-2, the J call TRBJ1-1, with D possibly TRBD1 on 5 matching bases. The CDR3 runs 15 residues. Trimming took 0 bases from V and 3 from J, leaving 11 bases between them. Germline CDR1 and CDR2: SGHAT and FQNNGV. DNA of the CDR3: TGTGCCAGCAGCTTAGATAGCGGGGGGGACACTGAAGCTTTCTTT. As protein: CASSLDSGGDTEAFF.

This clonotype was seen a single time. The V and J genes are TRBV27 and TRBJ1-5; D perhaps matches TRBD1 (6 bases). V was shortened by 5 bases and J by 7 bases, with 12 bases between the two germline ends. Germline lookup yields CDR1 MNHEY and CDR2 SMNVEV (reference sequence). The length of the CDR3 is 13 residues. This CDR3 reads CASSDRRKQPQHF. CDR3 coding DNA: TGTGCCAGCAGTGACAGGCGGAAACAGCCCCAGCATTTT.

This clonotype was seen more than once but under ten times. The gene calls are TRBV7-2 and TRBJ1-6; 7 bases are a match to TRBD1. The germline V gene has CDR1 SGHTA and CDR2 FQGNSA. The CDR3 consists of 14 residues. J was trimmed by 7 bases and V by 4 bases; bases with no gene match: 4. CDR3 sequence (DNA): TGTGCCAGCAGCTCGACAGGGTGGAATTCACCCCTCCACTTT. As protein: CASSSTGWNSPLHF.

This chain uses TRBV10-3 with TRBJ2-5; 7 nucleotides align to TRBD2. J gave up 3 bases and V 6 bases, and 1 base lay outside the gene matches. The CDR3 has 12 amino acids. Looked up from germline, CDR1 is ENHRY and CDR2 is SYGVKD. In DNA, the CDR3 is TGTGCCATCAGAGGACTAGAAGAGACCCAGTACTTC. Translating gives CAIRGLEETQYF.

In this sample, this clonotype turned up a few times. J is TRBJ2-5 and V is TRBV7-2; 9 bases agree with TRBD1. The V segment lost 5 bases and the J segment 4 bases; nucleotides outside the gene matches: 2. This CDR3 is 13 amino acids long. Germline CDR1 is SGHTA and CDR2 is FQGNSA. The CDR3 coding sequence is TGTGCCAGCAGCCAACAGGGGGCAGAGACCCAGTACTTC. Translating it yields CASSQQGAETQYF.

The chain is built from TRBV4-3 and TRBJ1-5; 7 bases are shared with TRBD1. This CDR3 contains 17 residues. CDR1 and CDR2 from the germline V gene are LGHNA and YSLEER. The ends lost 0 bases at V and 3 bases at J; junction bases unmatched: 8. CDR3 bases: TGCGCCAGCAGCCAAGAGGAAGGGGGCCGTATCAATCAGCCCCAGCATTTT. Translation: CASSQEEGGRINQPQHF.

CDR3 residues: CASSLRRGPPTDTQYF. Here the CDR3 DNA reads TGTGCCAGCAGCTTAAGACGCGGGCCTCCCACAGATACGCAGTATTTT. This chain connects TRBV7-6 to TRBJ2-3; D might be TRBD2 (5 bases). Germline V gene data show CDR1 as SGHVS and CDR2 as FNYEAQ. This CDR3 spans 16 amino acids. V was clipped by 2 bases and J by 2 bases, with 14 bases between them. The entire variable domain, with the rest obtained from reference TRBV7-6 and TRBJ2-3, is as follows: GAGVSQSPRYKVTKRGQDVALRCDPISGHVSLYWYRQALGQGPEFLTYFNYEAQQDKSGLPNDRFSAERPEGSISTLTIQRTEQRDSAMYRCASSLRRGPPTDTQYFGPGTRLTVL.

The chain couples TRBV6-5 to TRBJ2-5, with a tentative D call TRBD2 (6 bases). Germline CDR1 is MNHEY and CDR2 is SVGAGI. The CDR3 runs 15 residues. V shed 1 base and J shed 5 bases, with 14 bases lying between them. CDR3 residues: CASSYLGREWETQYF. CDR3 in DNA: TGTGCCAGCAGTTACTTGGGCCGGGAGTGGGAGACCCAGTACTTC.

V usage is TRBV19 and J usage is TRBJ1-1; no clear D gene. Germline values: CDR1 LNHDA, CDR2 SQIVND (reference sequence). The CDR3 runs to 14 residues. V gave up 6 bases and J gave up 4 bases, with 15 bases separating them. The CDR3 nucleotides are TGTGCCAGTAGCTACGGGAGTCTGGGCACTGAAGCTTTCTTT. This codes for CASSYGSLGTEAFF. The entire variable domain, with the rest obtained from reference TRBV19 and TRBJ1-1, is as follows: DGGITQSPKYLFRKEGQNVTLSCEQNLNHDAMYWYRQDPGQGLRLIYYSQIVNDFQKGDIAEGYSVSREKKESFPLTVTSAQKNPTAFYLCASSYGSLGTEAFFGQGTRLTVV.

This clonotype turned up a few times. The chain couples TRBV4-3 to TRBJ1-1, with D maybe TRBD1 (5 bases). The ends were cut back, 0 bases at V and 1 base at J, with 15 bases in the middle. This CDR3 spans 17 amino acids. Germline V lookup: CDR1 LGHNA, CDR2 YSLEER. CDR3 bases: TGCGCCAGCAGCCAAGAAGGTAGCCCAGACAGGAACACTGAAGCTTTCTTT. It specifies CASSQEGSPDRNTEAFF.

The chain has TRBV20-1 and TRBJ1-2, with TRBD1 as a possible D gene (5 bases). In germline, CDR1 is DFQATT, CDR2 SNEGSKA (reference sequence). The length of the CDR3 is 12 residues. V was clipped by 1 base and J by 2 bases, with 5 bases between them. Written as DNA, the CDR3 is TGCAGTGCTAGAGGGGGGAACTATGGCTACACCTTC. Its translation: CSARGGNYGYTF.

The rearrangement links TRBV5-1 to TRBJ2-1, with D perhaps matching TRBD2 (6 bases). The V end was cut by 7 bases, the J end by 5 bases, with 16 bases between. Germline V gene data show CDR1 as SGHRS and CDR2 as YFSETQ. This CDR3 region has 14 residues. The CDR3 is CASFDPGSNNEQFF. The CDR3, as DNA: TGCGCCAGCTTCGATCCCGGGAGCAACAATGAGCAGTTCTTC.

This sequence joins TRBV5-5 and TRBJ2-7, with TRBD1 as a possible D gene (6 bases). Germline lookup yields CDR1 SGHKS and CDR2 YYEKEE (reference sequence). The CDR3 is 15 residues long. The V end was cut by 7 bases, the J end by 0 bases, with 17 bases between. CDR3 coding DNA: TGTGCCAGCGCCCCCGGACAGTCGATCTCCTACGAGCAGTACTTC. As protein: CASAPGQSISYEQYF.

This chain uses TRBV4-3 with TRBJ2-2; 7 bases are a match to TRBD1. Germline assignment: CDR1 LGHNA and CDR2 YSLEER. The CDR3 covers 16 residues. V gave up 4 bases and J gave up 0 bases; unmatched junction bases: 5. The CDR3 loop reads CASSPAGTANTGELFF. For the CDR3, the DNA is TGCGCCAGCAGCCCCGCAGGGACAGCGAACACCGGGGAGCTGTTTTTT.

The chain employs TRBV11-2 and TRBJ2-5, with 12 nucleotides matching TRBD2. J was trimmed by 4 bases and V by 8 bases; bases with no gene match: 17. Germline values: CDR1 SGHAT, CDR2 FQNNGV. There are 18 residues in the CDR3. In DNA, the CDR3 is TGTGCCAGCCGAACTGAATGGTGGACTAGCGGGGTTGGAGAGACCCAGTACTTC. This codes for CASRTEWWTSGVGETQYF.

This rearrangement joins TRBV28 to TRBJ2-7; the match to TRBD2 covers 10 bases. This CDR3 is built from 14 residues. The junction had 6 bases not matched to a gene; V was cut back by 7 bases and J by 3 bases. Germline CDR1 is MDHEN and CDR2 is SYDVKM. The CDR3 loop reads CASIWASGSYEQYF. In DNA form, the CDR3 reads TGTGCCAGCATATGGGCTAGCGGGAGCTACGAGCAGTACTTC.

This clonotype was found a few times. The chain couples TRBV18 to TRBJ1-2, with 7 bases that match TRBD1. The V gene's germline CDR1 is KGHSH and CDR2 LQKENI. Losses at the gene ends were 2 bases for V and 9 bases for J; bases not matched to a gene: 9. CDR3 length: 14 residues. CDR3 DNA: TGTGCCAGCTCACCATCGGACAGGAGAGTTCGCTACACCTTC. This codes for CASSPSDRRVRYTF. The whole variable domain, filled in from reference TRBV18 and TRBJ1-2, reads NAGVMQNPRHLVRRRGQEARLRCSPMKGHSHVYWYRQLPEEGLKFMVYLQKENIIDESGMPKERFSAEFPKEGPSILRIQQVVRGDSAAYFCASSPSDRRVRYTFGSGTRLTVV.